The rows below give T cell receptor beta chains drawn from one sample of a study of spatial heterogeneity in lung cancer. TCRdb passed the 5' RACE reads through MiXCR, listing each CDR3 protein once. The sample includes 40,000 to 45,000 distinct CDR3 sequences, approximately 22% of them seen just once. The source was PBMCs, collected at follow-up. These receptors were obtained from a female donor with early-stage non-small cell lung cancer. Both conserved end residues are part of each CDR3. Fields, in order: clone size, D gene, V gene, J gene, CDR3 protein, CDR3 DNA. The D gene is left open where the match is weak. Part of the rows lack a size; the others show once, few, many or a class for expanded clones.

many	.	TRBV11-1	TRBJ2-1	CASSSLRVGSYNEQFF	TGTGCCAGCAGCTCCCTCCGGGTAGGGTCCTACAATGAGCAGTTCTTC
.	.	TRBV11-2	TRBJ1-6	CASSLVDLGGNSPLHF	TGTGCCAGCAGCTTAGTGGATTTAGGGGGGAATTCACCCCTCCACTTT
many	.	TRBV12-5	TRBJ1-6	CASGSTHQGATNSPLHF	TGTGCTAGTGGTTCAACCCATCAGGGAGCGACGAATTCACCCCTCCACTTT
.	.	TRBV19	TRBJ1-1	CASSMYGTAKMTEAFF	TGTGCCAGTAGTATGTACGGGACGGCGAAAATGACTGAAGCTTTCTTT
many	.	TRBV3-1	TRBJ2-7	CASSQVTGTPGEQYF	TGTGCCAGCAGCCAAGTTACGGGGACGCCGGGGGAGCAGTACTTC
many	TRBD1	TRBV27	TRBJ2-5	CASRETGGRYQETQYF	TGTGCCAGCAGGGAGACAGGGGGCCGGTACCAAGAGACCCAGTACTTC
.	TRBD2	TRBV7-2	TRBJ2-1	CASSKLAGVINEQFF	TGTGCCAGCAGCAAACTAGCGGGGGTAATCAATGAGCAGTTCTTC
many	.	TRBV6-2/TRBV6-3	TRBJ2-2	CASSRWGTNTGELFF	TGTGCCAGCAGCCGCTGGGGGACGAACACCGGGGAGCTGTTTTTT
few	.	TRBV5-1	TRBJ1-1	CASSANPGAATEAFF	TGCGCCAGCAGCGCCAACCCGGGGGCGGCCACTGAAGCTTTCTTT
few	.	TRBV20-1	TRBJ1-1	CSARARGKAEAFF	TGCAGTGCTAGAGCCAGAGGGAAGGCTGAAGCTTTCTTT
few	.	TRBV7-3	TRBJ1-1	CASSLEGSNTEAFF	TGTGCCAGCAGCTTAGAGGGCTCGAACACTGAAGCTTTCTTT
.	.	TRBV20-1	TRBJ1-4	CSASDSNEKLFF	TGCAGTGCTAGTGACTCTAATGAAAAACTGTTTTTT
.	.	TRBV4-2	TRBJ2-5	CASSQESSEHSRETQYF	TGTGCCAGCAGCCAAGAGTCTAGCGAACATTCCCGAGAGACCCAGTACTTC
many	TRBD1	TRBV6-6	TRBJ2-5	CASSRSTGTRETQYF	TGTGCCAGCAGTCGATCGACAGGGACGAGGGAGACCCAGTACTTC
.	.	TRBV7-2	TRBJ2-2	CASSPFSRGNTGELFF	TGTGCCAGCAGCCCCTTTTCTCGGGGAAACACCGGGGAGCTGTTTTTT
.	TRBD1	TRBV5-4	TRBJ2-3	CASSLSTGADTQYF	TGTGCCAGCAGCTTGTCCACAGGGGCAGATACGCAGTATTTT
few	TRBD2	TRBV9	TRBJ2-7	CASSVLSGSLFDEQYF	TGTGCCAGCAGCGTTCTTAGCGGGAGTCTATTCGACGAGCAGTACTTC
many	TRBD2	TRBV11-2	TRBJ2-5	CASSSNPLAEETQYF	TGTGCCAGCAGCTCGAACCCACTAGCGGAAGAGACCCAGTACTTC
.	.	TRBV2	TRBJ2-2	CASVHGPSTGELFF	TGTGCCAGCGTTCATGGGCCCAGTACCGGGGAGCTGTTTTTT
many	TRBD2	TRBV24-1	TRBJ2-1	CATSGTSGNNEQFF	TGTGCCACCAGCGGGACTAGCGGGAATAATGAGCAGTTCTTC
.	.	TRBV5-4	TRBJ1-2	CASSLGGRPYGYTF	TGTGCCAGCAGCTTGGGGGGTCGGCCCTATGGCTACACCTTC
.	TRBD1	TRBV4-2	TRBJ1-5	CASSLRDRDHNQPQHF	TGTGCCAGCAGCCTTAGAGACAGGGACCACAATCAGCCCCAGCATTTT
.	TRBD2	TRBV5-1	TRBJ2-5	CASSRLAGAQETQYF	TGCGCCAGCAGTCGACTAGCGGGTGCACAAGAGACCCAGTACTTC
many	.	TRBV7-9	TRBJ2-3	CASSPPGGGTDTQYF	TGTGCCAGCAGCCCCCCAGGAGGGGGCACAGATACGCAGTATTTT
.	TRBD2	TRBV12-3/TRBV12-4	TRBJ2-1	CASSFGVASGGGEQFF	TGTGCCAGCAGTTTTGGTGTGGCTAGCGGGGGCGGTGAGCAGTTCTTC
.	.	TRBV12-3/TRBV12-4	TRBJ2-1	CASSLGSSSSYNEQFF	TGTGCCAGCAGTTTAGGCTCCAGTAGCTCCTACAATGAGCAGTTCTTC
medium-sized	.	TRBV5-1	TRBJ2-3	CASSLAGLDTQYF	TGCGCCAGCAGCTTGGCCGGGTTAGATACGCAGTATTTT
few	.	TRBV6-6	TRBJ2-1	CASVIGRGSYNEQFF	TGTGCCAGCGTGATCGGCAGGGGTTCCTACAATGAGCAGTTCTTC
.	TRBD1	TRBV29-1	TRBJ2-3	CSASTGARDTQYF	TGCAGCGCTTCGACAGGGGCTCGAGATACGCAGTATTTT
few	.	TRBV12-3/TRBV12-4	TRBJ2-5	CASSYNPIQETQYF	TGTGCCAGCAGTTATAATCCAATCCAAGAGACCCAGTACTTC
few	TRBD2	TRBV20-1	TRBJ2-1	CSAVGLATHNEQFF	TGCAGTGCTGTTGGACTAGCGACTCACAATGAGCAGTTCTTC
many	.	TRBV29-1	TRBJ2-3	CSVPVLWDTQYF	TGCAGCGTCCCCGTTCTTTGGGATACGCAGTATTTT
.	TRBD2	TRBV27	TRBJ2-1	CASSLASGNNEQFF	TGTGCCAGCAGTTTGGCTAGCGGGAACAATGAGCAGTTCTTC
.	TRBD2	TRBV10-2	TRBJ2-1	CASAAGSFNEQFF	TGCGCCAGTGCAGCGGGAAGTTTCAATGAGCAGTTCTTC
.	.	TRBV6-5	TRBJ1-6	CASNPGRTNSPLHF	TGTGCCAGCAACCCGGGACGGACGAATTCACCCCTCCACTTT
.	.	TRBV3-1	TRBJ1-1	CASSQDAGVTEAFF	TGTGCCAGCAGCCAAGACGCAGGGGTGACTGAAGCTTTCTTT
.	.	TRBV18	TRBJ2-4	CASSDIAKNIQYF	TGTGCCAGCTCAGACATAGCCAAAAACATTCAGTACTTC
.	.	TRBV28	TRBJ1-2	CASSLGPTNYGYTF	TGTGCCAGCAGTTTAGGACCGACTAACTATGGCTACACCTTC
.	TRBD1	TRBV19	TRBJ1-2	CASSSPGQATYGYTF	TGTGCCAGTAGTTCTCCGGGACAGGCTACCTATGGCTACACCTTC
.	.	TRBV20-1	TRBJ2-1	CSARGQTSNEQFF	TGCAGTGCTAGGGGGCAAACATCTAATGAGCAGTTCTTC
many	TRBD2	TRBV7-9	TRBJ2-5	CASSLAPLSGPSGSRAQYF	TGTGCCAGCAGCTTAGCGCCGTTGTCCGGGCCTAGCGGGAGTCGGGCCCAGTACTTC
many	.	TRBV5-5	TRBJ2-5	CASSLEGGETQYF	TGTGCCAGCAGCTTGGAGGGAGGTGAGACCCAGTACTTC
many	TRBD1	TRBV7-9	TRBJ1-2	CASSLGQGNGYTF	TGTGCCAGCAGCCTGGGACAGGGGAATGGCTACACCTTC
few	.	TRBV18	TRBJ2-4	CASSPRGNLAKNIQYF	TGTGCCAGCTCACCTAGGGGGAACCTAGCCAAAAACATTCAGTACTTC
few	.	TRBV29-1	TRBJ1-1	CSVLVGGEAFF	TGCAGCGTTTTAGTCGGCGGAGAAGCTTTCTTT
many	.	TRBV7-2	TRBJ2-1	CASSPRDDAYYNEQFF	TGTGCCAGCAGCCCAAGGGACGACGCCTACTACAATGAGCAGTTCTTC
.	TRBD2	TRBV9	TRBJ2-7	CASSGSSGGPYEQYF	TGTGCCAGCAGCGGGTCTAGCGGGGGGCCCTACGAGCAGTACTTC
few	.	TRBV20-1	TRBJ1-1	CSARDHREAFF	TGCAGTGCTAGAGATCATCGGGAAGCTTTCTTT
.	.	TRBV29-1	TRBJ2-3	CSVDSPDTQYF	TGCAGCGTTGACAGCCCCGATACGCAGTATTTT
.	TRBD1	TRBV5-6	TRBJ1-2	CASSLLSMRRDSITYGYTF	TGTGCCAGCAGCTTGTTAAGTATGCGTCGGGACAGCATCACCTATGGCTACACCTTC
.	.	TRBV19	TRBJ1-5	CASRLLGDQPQHF	TGTGCCAGTAGGCTATTAGGGGATCAGCCCCAGCATTTT
few	TRBD1	TRBV7-8	TRBJ1-2	CASSPRTGGGYTF	TGTGCCAGCAGCCCCCGGACAGGGGGCGGCTACACCTTC
few	.	TRBV6-6	TRBJ1-1	CASTTASRNTEAFF	TGTGCCAGCACTACCGCAAGTCGGAACACTGAAGCTTTCTTT
.	.	TRBV9	TRBJ2-3	CASSGALGGRTDTQYF	TGTGCCAGCAGCGGCGCCCTGGGGGGCCGGACAGATACGCAGTATTTT
many	.	TRBV5-1	TRBJ2-1	CASSLRGNPSVFSYNEQFF	TGCGCCAGCAGCTTGAGGGGAAACCCCTCCGTCTTCTCCTACAATGAGCAGTTCTTC
.	TRBD1	TRBV6-1	TRBJ1-2	CASSGGQDALIFYGYTF	TGTGCCAGCAGTGGGGGACAGGACGCACTGATCTTCTATGGCTACACCTTC
few	TRBD1	TRBV12-3/TRBV12-4	TRBJ2-1	CASRSRDSTYNEQFF	TGTGCCAGCAGGAGCCGGGACAGTACCTACAATGAGCAGTTCTTC
medium-sized	.	TRBV29-1	TRBJ2-1	CSVQWVGEQFF	TGCAGCGTTCAATGGGTCGGTGAGCAGTTCTTC
few	TRBD2	TRBV2	TRBJ2-5	CASSEFRGEETQYF	TGTGCCAGCAGTGAATTCCGGGGGGAAGAGACCCAGTACTTC